This TCR beta chain was obtained from a study of Graves' ophthalmopathy and Graves' hyperthyroidism. Amplification of TCR beta CDR3 regions used RNA transcripts. HTBI primers were employed in first-round RT-PCR, then a second-round multiplex PCR followed. One entry per CDR3 protein results from TCRdb running MiXCR on the multiplex PCR reads. The repertoire holds a few hundred thousand distinct CDR3 sequences, with 17% as singletons. The CDR3 covers 12 residues. Germline V lookup: CDR1 KGHDR, CDR2 SFDVKD. V gave up 5 bases and J gave up 5 bases, with 9 bases separating them. This sequence was found in an adult man with Graves' ophthalmopathy. The rearrangement joins TRBV24-1 to TRBJ2-7; D gene uncertain. The sample consisted of peripheral blood. The CDR3 spells CATSGGTDEQYF. The CDR3 region has the DNA TGTGCCACCAGTGGGGGAACGGACGAGCAGTACTTC.